The clone carrying this TCR beta chain showed up just once. A quantity of roughly 0.5 to 1 ug RNA underwent reverse transcription using random hexamers. The authors amplified TCR beta CDR3 across 54 Vbeta and 13 Jbeta using immunoSEQ multiplex PCR. TCRdb called the immunoSEQ multiplex PCR reads again in MiXCR, with one record for every CDR3 protein. The sample holds 180,000 or so distinct CDR3 sequences, 90% to 95% seen once. The data belong to a study of CD8 T cells in Susac syndrome. The multiple sclerosis controls were treatment-naive patients, and their relapsing-remitting disease was stable or active. The authors negatively isolated CD8+ and CD4+ T cells and FACS-enriched TEMRA cells. CDR3 length equals 13 residues. Germline V gives CDR1 SGHTA, CDR2 FQGTGA. The germline V and J ends were trimmed by 3 bases and 5 bases, with 10 bases remaining between them.

This TCR was recovered from a human donor with multiple sclerosis. This sequence joins TRBV7-3 and TRBJ2-5; D uncertain. Sequencing was done on a sample of CD4+ T cells from PBMCs. CDR3 in DNA: TGTGCCAGCAGCTTCGACAAGGAGGAGACCCAGTACTTC. Amino acid sequence: CASSFDKEETQYF. Together with reference TRBV7-3 and TRBJ2-5, the CDR3 gives the full variable domain: GAGVSQTPSNKVTEKGKYVELRCDPISGHTALYWYRQSLGQGPEFLIYFQGTGAADDSGLPNDRFFAVRPEGSVSTLKIQRTERGDSAVYLCASSFDKEETQYFGPGTRLLVL.